Listed below are T cell receptor beta chains from one sample, sequenced in a study of response to subunit inactivated influenza vaccine. A single record per CDR3 protein comes from TCRdb applying MiXCR to the RT-PCR reads. The sample yields 500,000 to 550,000 distinct CDR3 sequences, approximately 7.3% seen once. The sequencing used PBMCs from blood, collected approximately 25 months after vaccination. The receptor source for this set is a man aged 45 to 75 who received an inactivated influenza vaccine. CDR3s include the opening cysteine and the closing phenylalanine or tryptophan. The D gene is left open where the match is weak. Only part of the rows carry a size: once, few, many, or a class if the clone is expanded.

d_call clone_size j_call v_call cdr3_nt cdr3_aa
TRBD1 . TRBJ2-3 TRBV12-3/TRBV12-4 TGTGCCAGCAGTTTCGGGACAGGGGGGTTGTATTTT CASSFGTGGLYF
TRBD2 few TRBJ2-5 TRBV28 TGTGCCAGCAGTCCGGGGTCTAGCGGGGGACAGACCCAGTACTTC CASSPGSSGGQTQYF
. . TRBJ2-2 TRBV5-1 TGCGCCAGCAGCTTCGGGACTCCGAACACCGGGGAGCTGTTTTTT CASSFGTPNTGELFF
TRBD2 many TRBJ2-1 TRBV27 TGTGCCAGCAGTTTACTAGCGGAGACTTACAATGAGCAGTTCTTC CASSLLAETYNEQFF
TRBD2 few TRBJ2-7 TRBV27 TGTGCCAGCAACCAACTAGCGGGAGACGGCGAGCAGTACTTC CASNQLAGDGEQYF
TRBD1 . TRBJ1-2 TRBV20-1 TGCAGTGCTAGAGATGCGACAGGGTCGGATGGCTACACCTTC CSARDATGSDGYTF
. . TRBJ1-5 TRBV4-3 TGCGCCAGCAGCCAAGATCTGGGGGCACGCCAGCCCCAGCATTTT CASSQDLGARQPQHF
. . TRBJ2-3 TRBV7-9 TGTGCCAGCAGCTTAAGTTTCACTAGCACAGATACGCAGTATTTT CASSLSFTSTDTQYF
. many TRBJ2-7 TRBV4-2 TGTGCCAGCAGCCAAGATCTCCTCTACGAGCAGTACTTC CASSQDLLYEQYF
. few TRBJ1-5 TRBV7-8 TGTGCCAGCAGCAAAGGGGTCGCGCCCCAGCATTTT CASSKGVAPQHF
. many TRBJ2-7 TRBV20-1 TGCAGTGCTAGAGTGGACAGTAGCTCCTACGAGCAGTACTTC CSARVDSSSYEQYF
. . TRBJ2-7 TRBV6-5 TGTGCCAGCAGTTACCAGGACAACCTCTACGAGCAGTACTTC CASSYQDNLYEQYF
. . TRBJ2-7 TRBV20-1 TGCAGTGCCAGGAGCGCCAATTTCTCCTACGAGCAGTACTTC CSARSANFSYEQYF
. . TRBJ2-6 TRBV6-1 TGTGCCAGCAGGGCCGTCGTTGGGGCCAACGTCCTGACTTTC CASRAVVGANVLTF
TRBD2 . TRBJ2-7 TRBV20-1 TGCAGTGCTGGGGGACCTAGCGGGGCACCCTACGAGCAGTACTTC CSAGGPSGAPYEQYF
. few TRBJ1-5 TRBV7-8 TGTGCCAGCAGCATCCAGGGTGTCCGGCCCCAGCATTTT CASSIQGVRPQHF
. . TRBJ1-4 TRBV30 TGTGCCTGGAGGATAGGAGCTAATGAAAAACTGTTTTTT CAWRIGANEKLFF
. few TRBJ2-5 TRBV6-5 TGTGCCAGCAGTTACTCGAATAGGGAAGAGACCCAGTACTTC CASSYSNREETQYF
. few TRBJ2-5 TRBV30 TGTGCCTGGAGTGGACACGGCCAAGAGACCCAGTACTTC CAWSGHGQETQYF
. . TRBJ1-5 TRBV7-9 TGTGCCAGCAGCTTAGGAGAAGGTTGGAATCAGCCCCAGCATTTT CASSLGEGWNQPQHF
TRBD1 many TRBJ2-1 TRBV24-1 TGTGCCACCAGTGATTTCGGACAGGGGGCAGGGAATGAGCAGTTCTTC CATSDFGQGAGNEQFF
TRBD1 many TRBJ2-1 TRBV28 TGTGCCAGCGGGGACAGGGGGATGGGATCCCCGCAGTTCTTC CASGDRGMGSPQFF